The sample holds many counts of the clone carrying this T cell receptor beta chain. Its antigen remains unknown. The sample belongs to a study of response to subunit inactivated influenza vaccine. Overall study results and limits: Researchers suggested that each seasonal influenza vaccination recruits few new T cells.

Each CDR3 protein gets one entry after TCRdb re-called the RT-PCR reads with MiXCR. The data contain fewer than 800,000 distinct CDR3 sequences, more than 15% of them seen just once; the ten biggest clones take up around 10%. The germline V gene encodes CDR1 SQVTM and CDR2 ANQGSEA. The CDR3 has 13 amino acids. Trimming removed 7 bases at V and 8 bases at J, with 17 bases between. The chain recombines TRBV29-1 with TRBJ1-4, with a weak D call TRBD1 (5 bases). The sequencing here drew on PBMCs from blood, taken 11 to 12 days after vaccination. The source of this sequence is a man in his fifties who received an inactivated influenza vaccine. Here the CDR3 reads CSAAGHKGEKLFF. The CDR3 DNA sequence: TGCAGCGCTGCCGGACATAAAGGGGAAAAACTGTTTTTT.